The clone carrying this TCR beta chain has ten or more counts. This sample stems from a study of regulatory T cells in long-lasting Graves disease. The sample's time point: newly diagnosed GD, antithyroid drugs for less than 3 months. There was RNA extracted from PBMCs, and the TCR library was made from it. The germline gives CDR1 SEHNR, CDR2 FQNEAQ (reference sequence). V lost 4 bases and J lost 5, with 20 bases in between. This CDR3 comprises 16 residues. Arm-PCR with iRepertoire HTBI primers amplified the CDR3 regions for these TCR beta libraries. TCRdb redid the calling of the multiplex PCR reads with MiXCR, one entry per CDR3 protein. The data contain hundreds of thousands of distinct CDR3 sequences, 15% to 20% of them singletons. The same data also went into a second study, on T cells in Graves' hyperthyroidism and ophthalmopathy. From that second work: Most thyroid clonotypes with frequency above 0.001 were detected in blood.

The source is a man aged 35 to 55 with Graves disease. Sequencing used peripheral blood mononuclear cells (PBMCs), obtained at new diagnosis, from a patient treated with antithyroid drugs. The chain links TRBV7-9 to TRBJ2-5; the D gene is possibly TRBD2 (5 bases). The CDR3 protein is CASSSGGPTRDETQYF. DNA of the CDR3: TGTGCCAGCAGCTCTGGAGGACCGACCCGAGATGAGACCCAGTACTTC.